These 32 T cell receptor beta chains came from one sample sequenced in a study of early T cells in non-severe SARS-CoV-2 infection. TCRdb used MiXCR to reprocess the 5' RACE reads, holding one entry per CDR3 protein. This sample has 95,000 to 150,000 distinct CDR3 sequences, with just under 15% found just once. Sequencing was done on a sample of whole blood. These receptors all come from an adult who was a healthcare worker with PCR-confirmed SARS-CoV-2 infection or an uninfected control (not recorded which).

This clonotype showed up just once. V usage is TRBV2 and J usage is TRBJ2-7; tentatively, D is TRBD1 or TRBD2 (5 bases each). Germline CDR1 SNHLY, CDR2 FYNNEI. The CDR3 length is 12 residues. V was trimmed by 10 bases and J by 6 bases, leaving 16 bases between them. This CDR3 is CATPAGTGEQYF. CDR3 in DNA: TGTGCCACCCCGGCAGGGACCGGCGAGCAGTACTTC.

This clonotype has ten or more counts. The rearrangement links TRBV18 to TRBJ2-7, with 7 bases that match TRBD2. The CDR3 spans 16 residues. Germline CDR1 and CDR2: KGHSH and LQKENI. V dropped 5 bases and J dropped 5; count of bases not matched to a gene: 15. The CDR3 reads CASSLTGTGGYDEQYF. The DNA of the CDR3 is TGTGCCAGCTCATTAACCGGGACGGGGGGTTACGACGAGCAGTACTTC.

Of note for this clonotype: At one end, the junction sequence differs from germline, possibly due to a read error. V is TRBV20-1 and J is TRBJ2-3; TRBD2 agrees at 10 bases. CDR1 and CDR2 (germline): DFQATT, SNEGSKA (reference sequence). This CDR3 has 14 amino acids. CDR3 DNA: TGCAGTGCTAGTCCCCCACTGAGGAGCGGGGGGGCGGATTTT. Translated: CSASPPLRSGGADF.

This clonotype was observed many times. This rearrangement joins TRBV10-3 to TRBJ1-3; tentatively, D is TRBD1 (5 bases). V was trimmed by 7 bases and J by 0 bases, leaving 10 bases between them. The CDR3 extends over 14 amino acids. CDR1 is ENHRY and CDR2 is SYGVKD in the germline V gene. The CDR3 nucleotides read TGTGCCATCACTCCGGGGACCTCTGGAAACACCATATATTTT. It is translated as CAITPGTSGNTIYF.

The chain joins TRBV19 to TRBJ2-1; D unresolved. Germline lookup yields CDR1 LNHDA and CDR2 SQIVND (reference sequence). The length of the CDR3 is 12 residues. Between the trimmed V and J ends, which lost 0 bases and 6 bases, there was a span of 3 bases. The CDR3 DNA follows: TGTGCCAGTAGTATAGAAGGCAATGAGCAGTTCTTC. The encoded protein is CASSIEGNEQFF.

Here the CDR3 reads CASSPDPYEQYF. CDR3 bases: TGTGCCAGCAGCCCCGACCCCTACGAGCAGTACTTC. J is TRBJ2-7 and V is TRBV6-6, with no clear D. V was shortened by 6 bases and J by 2 bases, with 8 bases between the two germline ends. CDR1 and CDR2 from the germline V gene are MNHNY and SVGAGI (reference sequence). The CDR3 is 12 residues long.

Here the CDR3 DNA reads TGCGCCAGCAGCTTGCCCAGGTCAAGGGACAATGAGCAGTTCTTC. It translates to CASSLPRSRDNEQFF. The V gene is TRBV5-1, the J gene TRBJ2-1, with no clear D. V lost 1 base and J 5 bases, leaving 13 bases between the germline ends. CDR3 length: 15 amino acids. Germline loops: CDR1 SGHRS, CDR2 YFSETQ. The full variable domain, with the rest looked up from reference TRBV5-1 and TRBJ2-1, is KAGVTQTPRYLIKTRGQQVTLSCSPISGHRSVSWYQQTPGQGLQFLFEYFSETQRNKGNFPGRFSGRQFSNSRSEMNVSTLELGDSALYLCASSLPRSRDNEQFFGPGTRLTVL.

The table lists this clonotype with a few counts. The CDR3 DNA reads as TGTGCCAGCAGCCAAGAGGCGTACAATGAGCAGTTCTTC. Protein product: CASSQEAYNEQFF. J is TRBJ2-1 and V is TRBV4-2; unclear D gene. Looked up from germline, CDR1 is LGHNA and CDR2 is YNFKEQ. The ends were cut back, 0 bases at V and 4 bases at J, with 4 bases in the middle. CDR3 length: 13 amino acids.

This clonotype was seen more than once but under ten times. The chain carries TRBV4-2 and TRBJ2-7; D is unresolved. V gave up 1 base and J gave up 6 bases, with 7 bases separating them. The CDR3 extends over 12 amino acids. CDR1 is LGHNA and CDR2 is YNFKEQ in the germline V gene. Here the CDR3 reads CASSQVSSEQYF. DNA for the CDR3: TGTGCCAGCAGCCAAGTAAGCTCCGAGCAGTACTTC.

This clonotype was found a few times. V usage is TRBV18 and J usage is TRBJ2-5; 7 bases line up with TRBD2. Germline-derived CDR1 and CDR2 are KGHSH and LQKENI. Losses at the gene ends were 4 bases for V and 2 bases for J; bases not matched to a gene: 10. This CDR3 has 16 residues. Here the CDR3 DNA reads TGTGCCAGCTCACAAAGACGCGGGGGAAATCAAGAGACCCAGTACTTC. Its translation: CASSQRRGGNQETQYF.

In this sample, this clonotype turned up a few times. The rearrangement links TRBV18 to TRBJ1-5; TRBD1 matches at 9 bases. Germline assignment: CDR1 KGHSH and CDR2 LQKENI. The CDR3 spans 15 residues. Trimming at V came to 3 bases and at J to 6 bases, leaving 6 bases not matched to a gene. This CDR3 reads CASSPGTGNAQPQHF. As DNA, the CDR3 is TGTGCCAGCTCACCTGGGACAGGGAACGCTCAGCCCCAGCATTTT.

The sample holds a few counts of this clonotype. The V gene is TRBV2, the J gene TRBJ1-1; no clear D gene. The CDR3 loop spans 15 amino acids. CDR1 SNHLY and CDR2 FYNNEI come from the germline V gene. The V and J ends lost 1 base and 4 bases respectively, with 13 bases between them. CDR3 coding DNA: TGTGCCAGCAGTGAAGGGGCCATCACTAGCACTGAAGCTTTCTTT. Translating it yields CASSEGAITSTEAFF.

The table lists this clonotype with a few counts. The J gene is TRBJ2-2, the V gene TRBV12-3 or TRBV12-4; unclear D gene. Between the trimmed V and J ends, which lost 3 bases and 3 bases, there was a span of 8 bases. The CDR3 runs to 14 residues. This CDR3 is CASSFRPYTGELFF. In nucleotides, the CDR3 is TGTGCCAGCAGTTTCCGGCCATACACCGGGGAGCTGTTTTTT.

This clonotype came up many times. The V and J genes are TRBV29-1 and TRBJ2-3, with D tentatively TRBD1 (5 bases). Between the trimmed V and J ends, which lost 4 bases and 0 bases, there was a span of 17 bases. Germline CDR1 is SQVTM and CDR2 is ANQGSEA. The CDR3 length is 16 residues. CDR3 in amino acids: CSVGGTTTTSTDTQYF. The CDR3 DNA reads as TGCAGCGTTGGGGGCACCACCACTACTAGCACAGATACGCAGTATTTT.

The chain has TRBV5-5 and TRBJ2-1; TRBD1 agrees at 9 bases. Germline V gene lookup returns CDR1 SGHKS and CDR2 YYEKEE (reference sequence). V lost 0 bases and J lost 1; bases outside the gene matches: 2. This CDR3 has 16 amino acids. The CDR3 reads CASSLAGTGSYNEQFF. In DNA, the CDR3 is TGTGCCAGCAGCTTGGCGGGGACAGGGTCCTACAATGAGCAGTTCTTC.

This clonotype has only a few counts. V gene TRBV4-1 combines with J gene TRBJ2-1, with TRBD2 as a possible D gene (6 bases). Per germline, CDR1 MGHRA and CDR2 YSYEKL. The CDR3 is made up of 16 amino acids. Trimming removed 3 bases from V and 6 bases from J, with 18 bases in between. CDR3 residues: CASSHPGESLPNEQFF. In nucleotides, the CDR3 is TGCGCCAGCAGCCACCCGGGGGAATCTTTACCCAATGAGCAGTTCTTC.

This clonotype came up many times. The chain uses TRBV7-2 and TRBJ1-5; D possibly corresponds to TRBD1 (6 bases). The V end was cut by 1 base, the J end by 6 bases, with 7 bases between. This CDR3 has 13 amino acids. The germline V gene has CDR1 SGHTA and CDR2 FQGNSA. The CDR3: CASSLVDSQPQHF. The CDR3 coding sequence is TGTGCCAGCAGCTTAGTGGACAGTCAGCCCCAGCATTTT.

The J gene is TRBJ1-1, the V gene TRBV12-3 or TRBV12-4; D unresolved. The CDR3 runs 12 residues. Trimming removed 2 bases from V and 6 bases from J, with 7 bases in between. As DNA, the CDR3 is TGTGCCAGCAGTTTAAACGCCCCTGAAGCTTTCTTT. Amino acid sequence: CASSLNAPEAFF.

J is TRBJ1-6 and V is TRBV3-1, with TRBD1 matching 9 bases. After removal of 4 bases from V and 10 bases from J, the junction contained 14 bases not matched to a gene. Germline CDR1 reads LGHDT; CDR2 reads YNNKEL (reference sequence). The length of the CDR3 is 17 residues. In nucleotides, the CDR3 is TGTGCCAGCAGCCCTCACCTACCCGGGACAGGGAGGTCACCCCTCCACTTT. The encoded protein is CASSPHLPGTGRSPLHF.

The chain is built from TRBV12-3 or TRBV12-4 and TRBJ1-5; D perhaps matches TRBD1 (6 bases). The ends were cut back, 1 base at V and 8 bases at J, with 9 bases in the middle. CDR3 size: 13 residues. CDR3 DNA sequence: TGTGCCAGCAGTTTAGAGGGGGGAGAGCCCCAGCATTTT. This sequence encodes CASSLEGGEPQHF.

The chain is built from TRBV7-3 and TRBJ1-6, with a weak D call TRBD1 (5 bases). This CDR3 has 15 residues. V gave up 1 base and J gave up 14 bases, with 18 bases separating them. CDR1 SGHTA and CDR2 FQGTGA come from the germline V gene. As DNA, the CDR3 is TGTGCCAGCAGCTTAAGGGGGGTCCCCGGGTCGGCCCTCCACTTT. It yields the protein CASSLRGVPGSALHF.

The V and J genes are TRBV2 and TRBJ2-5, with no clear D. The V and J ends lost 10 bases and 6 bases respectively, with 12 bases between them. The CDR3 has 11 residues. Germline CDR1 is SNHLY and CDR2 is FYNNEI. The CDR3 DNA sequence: TGTGCCACCCTGGCCCGTCAGACCCAGTACTTC. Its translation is CATLARQTQYF.

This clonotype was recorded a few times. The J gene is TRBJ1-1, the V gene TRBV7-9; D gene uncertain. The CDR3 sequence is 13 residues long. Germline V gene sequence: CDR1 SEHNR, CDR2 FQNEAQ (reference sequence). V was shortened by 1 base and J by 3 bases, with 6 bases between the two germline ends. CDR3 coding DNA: TGTGCCAGCAGCTTAGGGAGCGACACTGAAGCTTTCTTT. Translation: CASSLGSDTEAFF.

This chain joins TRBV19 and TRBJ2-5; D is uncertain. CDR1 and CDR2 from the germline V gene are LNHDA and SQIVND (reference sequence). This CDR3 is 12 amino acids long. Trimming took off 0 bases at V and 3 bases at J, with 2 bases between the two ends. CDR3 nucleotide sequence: TGTGCCAGTAGTATAGATGAAGAGACCCAGTACTTC. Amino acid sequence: CASSIDEETQYF.

The CDR3 is CASSQGVGRGGELFF. The CDR3 region has the DNA TGTGCCAGCAGCCAAGGGGTAGGGCGCGGCGGGGAGCTGTTTTTT. This chain connects TRBV7-3 to TRBJ2-2, with a tentative D call TRBD1 (5 bases). The germline V and J ends were trimmed by 5 bases and 7 bases, with 17 bases remaining between them. Per germline, CDR1 SGHTA and CDR2 FQGTGA. The CDR3 is 15 amino acids.

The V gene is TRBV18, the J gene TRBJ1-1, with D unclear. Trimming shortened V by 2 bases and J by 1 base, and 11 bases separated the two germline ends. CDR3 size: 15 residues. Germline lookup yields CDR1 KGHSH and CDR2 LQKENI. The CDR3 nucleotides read TGTGCCAGCTCACCAAGTGTACACCAGAACACTGAAGCTTTCTTT. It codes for CASSPSVHQNTEAFF.

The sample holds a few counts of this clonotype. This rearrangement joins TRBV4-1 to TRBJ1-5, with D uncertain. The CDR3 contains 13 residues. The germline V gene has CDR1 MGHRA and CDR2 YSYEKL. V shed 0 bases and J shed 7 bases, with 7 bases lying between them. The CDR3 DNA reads TGCGCCAGCAGCCAAGAGAGCGGGCAGCCCCAGCATTTT. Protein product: CASSQESGQPQHF.

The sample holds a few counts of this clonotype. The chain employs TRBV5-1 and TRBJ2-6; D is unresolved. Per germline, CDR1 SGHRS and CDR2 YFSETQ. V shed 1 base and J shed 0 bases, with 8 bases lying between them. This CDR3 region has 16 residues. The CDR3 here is CASSLPTISGANVLTF. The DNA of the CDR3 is TGCGCCAGCAGCTTGCCGACGATCTCTGGGGCCAACGTCCTGACTTTC.

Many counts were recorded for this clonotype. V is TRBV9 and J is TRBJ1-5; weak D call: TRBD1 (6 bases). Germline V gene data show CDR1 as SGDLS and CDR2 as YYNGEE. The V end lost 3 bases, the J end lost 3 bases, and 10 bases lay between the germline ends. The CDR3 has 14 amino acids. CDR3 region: CASSAGQINQPQHF. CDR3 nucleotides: TGTGCCAGCAGCGCGGGACAAATCAATCAGCCCCAGCATTTT. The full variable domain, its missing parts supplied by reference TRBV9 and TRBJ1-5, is DSGVTQTPKHLITATGQRVTLRCSPRSGDLSVYWYQQSLDQGLQFLIQYYNGEERAKGNILERFSAQQFPDLHSELNLSSLELGDSALYFCASSAGQINQPQHFGDGTRLSIL.

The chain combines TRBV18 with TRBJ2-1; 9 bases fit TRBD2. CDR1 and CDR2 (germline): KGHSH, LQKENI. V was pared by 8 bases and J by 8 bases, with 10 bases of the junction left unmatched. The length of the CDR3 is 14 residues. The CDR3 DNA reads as TGTGCCAGCCAATATGCTAGCGGGGCTGATGAGCAGTTCTTC. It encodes CASQYASGADEQFF.

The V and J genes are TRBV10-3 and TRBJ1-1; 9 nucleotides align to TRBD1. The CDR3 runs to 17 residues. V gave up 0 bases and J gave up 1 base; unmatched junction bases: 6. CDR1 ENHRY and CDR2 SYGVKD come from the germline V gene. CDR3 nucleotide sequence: TGTGCCATCAGTGAGTCCTCGGGGACAGGGCCGAACACTGAAGCTTTCTTT. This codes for CAISESSGTGPNTEAFF.

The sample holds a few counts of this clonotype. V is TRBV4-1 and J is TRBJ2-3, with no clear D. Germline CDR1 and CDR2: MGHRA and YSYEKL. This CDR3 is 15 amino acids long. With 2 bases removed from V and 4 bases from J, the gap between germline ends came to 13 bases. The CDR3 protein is CASSQKAVFADTQYF. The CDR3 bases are TGCGCCAGCAGCCAAAAGGCGGTTTTCGCAGATACGCAGTATTTT.